These T cell receptor beta chains were read from a single sample in a study of blood T cell repertoires in COVID-19. TCRdb keeps only in-frame clones here, not all; method: immunoSEQ multiplex PCR. This sample has under 120,000 clones, with less than 80% found just once. Sequencing was performed on peripheral blood. These receptors were collected from a man aged 65 to 79 with active or convalescent COVID-19. CDR3s include the opening cysteine and the closing phenylalanine or tryptophan. Fields, in order: CDR3 DNA, CDR3 protein, J gene, D gene, clone size, V gene. D genes are given only for firm matches. Where a row states a size, it is once, few, many or the class of an expanded clone; other rows omit it.

TGTGCCAGCAGCTTAGGGCTAGCGGGAGAAGAAGAGACCCAGTACTTC | CASSLGLAGEEETQYF | TRBJ2-5 | TRBD2 | - | TRBV7-9
TGTGCCAGCAGCCCGTTGGACAGGGTTGACACCTTC | CASSPLDRVDTF | TRBJ1-2 | - | - | TRBV21-1
TGTGCCATCAGTCCGGGACAGGGGGTTCAAGAGCAGTACTTC | CAISPGQGVQEQYF | TRBJ2-7 | TRBD1 | - | TRBV10-3
TGTGCCAGCAGCAGCGGAAGTGACGGGCTCAATGAGCAGTTCTTC | CASSSGSDGLNEQFF | TRBJ2-1 | - | - | TRBV11-3
TGTGCCAGCAGCCGCGCTGGGAGCCCCAAACGCACAGATACGCAGTATTTT | CASSRAGSPKRTDTQYF | TRBJ2-3 | - | - | TRBV3-1/TRBV3-2
TGTGCCAGCAGCTTCAGCGTTGTCAATCAGCCCCAGCATTTT | CASSFSVVNQPQHF | TRBJ1-5 | - | once | TRBV7-2
TGTGCCAGCTCACTTACCGGACAGGAAGGCACTGAAGCTTTCTTT | CASSLTGQEGTEAFF | TRBJ1-1 | TRBD1 | - | TRBV18
TGTGCCAGCCGGCAGGCTTACGGCTCCTACGAGCAGTACTTC | CASRQAYGSYEQYF | TRBJ2-7 | - | - | TRBV19
TGTGCCAGCAGCTTAGGCGAGAGGACTAGCGACACCGAGCAGTACTTC | CASSLGERTSDTEQYF | TRBJ2-7 | TRBD2 | - | TRBV13
TGTGCCAGCAGTGAAGGGGGGACAGGGGATTGGAAGTCAGTTTTCTTT | CASSEGGTGDWKSVFF | TRBJ1-1 | TRBD1 | - | TRBV6-1
TGTGCCAGCAGACCGGGACTAGCGGGAGGGCGAAACACCGGGGAGCTGTTTTTT | CASRPGLAGGRNTGELFF | TRBJ2-2 | TRBD2 | - | TRBV9
TGTGCCAGCAGTTCCCAGGGGGCGGGGAACACTGAAGCTTTCTTT | CASSSQGAGNTEAFF | TRBJ1-1 | TRBD1 | - | TRBV6-5
TGTGCCATCAGAGACACCAGCTCTGGAAACACCATATATTTT | CAIRDTSSGNTIYF | TRBJ1-3 | - | - | TRBV10-3
TGTGCCAGCTCACTATCGGACAGCTTCTATGGCTACACCTTC | CASSLSDSFYGYTF | TRBJ1-2 | - | - | TRBV18
TGTGCCAGCTCACCCGCAGTCTACAATGAGCAGTTCTTC | CASSPAVYNEQFF | TRBJ2-1 | - | - | TRBV18
TGTGCCAGCAGCGGGATGGGACAGGGGGCGAGGGATACGCAGTATTTT | CASSGMGQGARDTQYF | TRBJ2-3 | TRBD1 | - | TRBV5-8
TGCGCCACCTCGACTGGGTACGAGCAGTACTTC | CATSTGYEQYF | TRBJ2-7 | - | - | TRBV10-2
TGTGCCAGCAGCTTGGGAGGGACACGGCTTGGTCAGCCCCAGCATTTT | CASSLGGTRLGQPQHF | TRBJ1-5 | - | - | TRBV7-9
TGCAGTGCTAGTGCGGAGCGGGCCTACAATGAGCAGTTCTTC | CSASAERAYNEQFF | TRBJ2-1 | - | - | TRBV20-1
TGTGCCAGTACCCCTCCCGGACAGGGATACAATGAGCAGTTCTTC | CASTPPGQGYNEQFF | TRBJ2-1 | TRBD1 | - | TRBV19
TGTGCCAGCAGTGATCAGACAGGGTGGAGCGAGCAGTACTTC | CASSDQTGWSEQYF | TRBJ2-7 | TRBD1 | few | TRBV6-1
TGTGCCAGCAGTGATCGGACTAGCGGCCACACCGGGGAGCTGTTTTTT | CASSDRTSGHTGELFF | TRBJ2-2 | TRBD2 | - | TRBV2
TGTGCCACCAGTGATCGGACTATAAGAGATACGCAGTATTTT | CATSDRTIRDTQYF | TRBJ2-3 | - | many | TRBV24-1
TGTGCCAGCAGTAGACAGGGGGCCGGGAATCAGCCCCAGCATTTT | CASSRQGAGNQPQHF | TRBJ1-5 | TRBD1 | - | TRBV28
TGTGCCAGCAGCTTAATAGCACAAGATACGCAGTATTTT | CASSLIAQDTQYF | TRBJ2-3 | - | - | TRBV7-3
TGTGCCAGCAGTCCGCGGGACAGTTCGAACTATGGCTACACCTTC | CASSPRDSSNYGYTF | TRBJ1-2 | TRBD1 | few | TRBV6-6
TGTGCCAGCAGTACGAAAGCGGGAGAGACCCAGTACTTC | CASSTKAGETQYF | TRBJ2-5 | - | - | TRBV28
TGTGCCAGTAGTATAGGTCACAGGACGTCCTATGGCTACACCTTC | CASSIGHRTSYGYTF | TRBJ1-2 | - | few | TRBV19
TGTGCCATCAGTGGGGCGGGCTGGGAGCAGTACTTC | CAISGAGWEQYF | TRBJ2-7 | - | few | TRBV10-3
TGTGCCAGTAGTGGCCCCTCTAGCGGGGGGGCCTCGGATACGCAGTATTTT | CASSGPSSGGASDTQYF | TRBJ2-3 | TRBD2 | - | TRBV19
TGTGCCAGCAGCATTAGTCAACGACTGTTTTTT | CASSISQRLFF | TRBJ1-4 | - | - | TRBV7-9
TGTGCCAGCACAGGGTGGTCGGGCTACACCTTC | CASTGWSGYTF | TRBJ1-2 | - | - | TRBV30
TGCGCCAGCAGTGAGTCCAGGGGTCCTTCTAACTATGGCTACACCTTC | CASSESRGPSNYGYTF | TRBJ1-2 | - | - | TRBV10-1
TGCGCCAGCACTAGCGGGATGACCTACGAGCAGTACTTC | CASTSGMTYEQYF | TRBJ2-7 | TRBD2 | - | TRBV5-1
TGTGCCTGGAGTACGGGTCAGGGCCCCACTGAAGCTTTCTTT | CAWSTGQGPTEAFF | TRBJ1-1 | - | - | TRBV30
TGTGCCAGCAGTCCCGGGACAGGGGAAGAGACCCAGTACTTC | CASSPGTGEETQYF | TRBJ2-5 | TRBD1 | - | TRBV11-2
TGTGCCAGCAGTTCGGCAGCGAGCTCCTATAATTCACCCCTCCACTTT | CASSSAASSYNSPLHF | TRBJ1-6 | - | - | TRBV6-6
TGTGCCAGCAGCGCCCCGACTAGCGGGAGATACAATGAGCAGTTCTTC | CASSAPTSGRYNEQFF | TRBJ2-1 | TRBD2 | - | TRBV5-4
TGTGCCAGCAGTTACTACAGGGAAGTCTCCTACGAGCAGTACTTC | CASSYYREVSYEQYF | TRBJ2-7 | - | - | TRBV6-6
TGCGCCAGCAGGGGAGGGGCCGACACCGGGGAGCTGTTTTTT | CASRGGADTGELFF | TRBJ2-2 | TRBD2 | - | TRBV5-1
TGTGCCAGCAGCCAAGGGACTAGCGGGGACAATGAGCAGTTCTTC | CASSQGTSGDNEQFF | TRBJ2-1 | TRBD2 | - | TRBV4-2
TGTGCCAGCAGTTCCCAGGACAGCCTCGGGACCCAGTACTTC | CASSSQDSLGTQYF | TRBJ2-5 | - | - | TRBV6-5
TGTGCCAGCTACCGGGACAGGGGGACTGAAGCTTTCTTT | CASYRDRGTEAFF | TRBJ1-1 | TRBD1 | - | TRBV12-3/TRBV12-4
TGTGCCAGCAGCTCCCGGGATAGCTATGAAAAACTGTTTTTT | CASSSRDSYEKLFF | TRBJ1-4 | - | - | TRBV5-6
TGTGCCAGCAGTGAGGACAGGAAAAACATTCAGTACTTC | CASSEDRKNIQYF | TRBJ2-4 | TRBD1 | - | TRBV2
TGTGCCAGCAGTTTATCTTCGGGCTACACCTTC | CASSLSSGYTF | TRBJ1-2 | - | - | TRBV28
TGTGCCAGCAGCGTAGGGGCACATACGCAGTATTTT | CASSVGAHTQYF | TRBJ2-3 | - | few | TRBV9
TGTGCCAGCAGCCTGGACAGGCTATACAATGAGCAGTTCTTC | CASSLDRLYNEQFF | TRBJ2-1 | TRBD1 | - | TRBV7-8
TGTGCCAGCAGTTACGGGACAGGGGCGGGCACTGAAGCTTTCTTT | CASSYGTGAGTEAFF | TRBJ1-1 | TRBD1 | once | TRBV6-5
TGTGCCAGCAGTCGCGGACAGAGCTCCTATAATTCACCCCTCCACTTT | CASSRGQSSYNSPLHF | TRBJ1-6 | - | - | TRBV6-6
TGTGCCAGCAGTGAATCGACTATTGGAAGCCGGTACGAGCAGTACTTC | CASSESTIGSRYEQYF | TRBJ2-7 | - | - | TRBV25-1
TGTGCCAGCAGCCAAGATTTAAGGCTCAGGGTAGGCTACACCTTC | CASSQDLRLRVGYTF | TRBJ1-2 | - | - | TRBV3-1/TRBV3-2
TGCGCCAGCAGTCTTCGACAGGGGGGGACTGGAAATGAAAAACTGTTTTTT | CASSLRQGGTGNEKLFF | TRBJ1-4 | TRBD1 | - | TRBV23-1